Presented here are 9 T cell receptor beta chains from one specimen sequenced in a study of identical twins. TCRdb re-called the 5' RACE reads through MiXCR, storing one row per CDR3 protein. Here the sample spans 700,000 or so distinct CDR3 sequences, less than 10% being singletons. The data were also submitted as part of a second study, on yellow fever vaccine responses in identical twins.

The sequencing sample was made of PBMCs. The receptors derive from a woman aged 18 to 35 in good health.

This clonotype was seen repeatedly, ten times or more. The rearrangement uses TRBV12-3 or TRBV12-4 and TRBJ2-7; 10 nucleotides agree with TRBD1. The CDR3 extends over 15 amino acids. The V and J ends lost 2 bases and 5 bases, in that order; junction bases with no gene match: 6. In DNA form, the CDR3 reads TGTGCCAGCAGTTTACGGGGACAGGGGTACGACGAGCAGTACTTC. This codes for CASSLRGQGYDEQYF.

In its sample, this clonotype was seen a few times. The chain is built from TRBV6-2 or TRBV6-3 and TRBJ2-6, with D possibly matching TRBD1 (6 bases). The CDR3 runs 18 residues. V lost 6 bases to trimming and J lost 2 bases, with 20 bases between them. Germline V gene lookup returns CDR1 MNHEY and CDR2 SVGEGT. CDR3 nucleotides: TGTGCCAGCAGCTACCTTAGGGTCACAGGGACTGGGGCCAACGTCCTGACTTTC. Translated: CASSYLRVTGTGANVLTF.

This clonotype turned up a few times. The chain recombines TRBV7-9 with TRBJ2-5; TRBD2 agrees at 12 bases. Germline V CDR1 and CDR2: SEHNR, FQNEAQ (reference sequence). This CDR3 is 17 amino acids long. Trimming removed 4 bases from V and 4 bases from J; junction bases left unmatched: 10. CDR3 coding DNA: TGTGCCAGCAGCTCGCGTCGGACTAGCGGGATGGGAGAGACCCAGTACTTC. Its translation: CASSSRRTSGMGETQYF.

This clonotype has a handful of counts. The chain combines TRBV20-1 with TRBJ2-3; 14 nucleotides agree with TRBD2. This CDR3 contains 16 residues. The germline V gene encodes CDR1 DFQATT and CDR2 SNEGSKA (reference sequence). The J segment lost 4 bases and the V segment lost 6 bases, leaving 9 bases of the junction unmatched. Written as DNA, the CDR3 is TGCAGTGCGGCCCCGGGACTAGCGGGGGTTTCAGATACGCAGTATTTT. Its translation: CSAAPGLAGVSDTQYF.

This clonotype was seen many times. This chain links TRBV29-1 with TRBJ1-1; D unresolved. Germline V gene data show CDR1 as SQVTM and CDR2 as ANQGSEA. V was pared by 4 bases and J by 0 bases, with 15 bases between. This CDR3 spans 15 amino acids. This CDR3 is CSVGPFPPLNTEAFF. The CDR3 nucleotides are TGCAGCGTTGGTCCCTTTCCACCATTGAACACTGAAGCTTTCTTT. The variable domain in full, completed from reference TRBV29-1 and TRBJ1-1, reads SAVISQKPSRDICQRGTSLTIQCQVDSQVTMMFWYRQQPGQSLTLIATANQGSEATYESGFVIDKFPISRPNLTFSTLTVSNMSPEDSSIYLCSVGPFPPLNTEAFFGQGTRLTVV.

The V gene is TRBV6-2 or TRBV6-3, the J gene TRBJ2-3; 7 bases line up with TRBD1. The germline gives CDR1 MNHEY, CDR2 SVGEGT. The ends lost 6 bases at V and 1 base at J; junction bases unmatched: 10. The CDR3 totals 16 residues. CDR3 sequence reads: CASSNGWTGGTDTQYF. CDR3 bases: TGTGCCAGCAGCAACGGGTGGACAGGTGGCACAGATACGCAGTATTTT.

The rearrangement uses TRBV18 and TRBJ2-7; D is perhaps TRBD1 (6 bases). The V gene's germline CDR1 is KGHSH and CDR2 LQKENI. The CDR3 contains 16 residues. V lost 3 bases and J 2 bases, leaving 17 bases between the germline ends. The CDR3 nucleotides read TGTGCCAGCTCACCCAGGGGCCGACGAGGGACCTACGAGCAGTACTTC. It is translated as CASSPRGRRGTYEQYF.

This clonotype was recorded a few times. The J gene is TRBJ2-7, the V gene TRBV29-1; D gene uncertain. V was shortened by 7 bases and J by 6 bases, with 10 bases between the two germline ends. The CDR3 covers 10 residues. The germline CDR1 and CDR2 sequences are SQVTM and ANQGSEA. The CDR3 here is CSAGWGEQYF. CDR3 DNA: TGCAGCGCTGGATGGGGCGAGCAGTACTTC.

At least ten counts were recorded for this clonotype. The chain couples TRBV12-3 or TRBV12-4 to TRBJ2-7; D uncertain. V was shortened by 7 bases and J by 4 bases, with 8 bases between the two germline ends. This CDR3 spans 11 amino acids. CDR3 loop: CASTLGYEQYF. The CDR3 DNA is TGTGCCAGCACCTTAGGGTACGAGCAGTACTTC.